This T cell receptor beta chain was sequenced for a study of blood T cell repertoires in COVID-19. About the study: Spain, Italy and the United States supplied samples that represented acute and convalescent COVID-19. From T cells, B-cell-depleted T cells, or PBMCs came the material, which was cDNA or gDNA.

Libraries were prepared by immunoSEQ multiplex PCR; TCRdb keeps only in-frame clonotypes and omits some of them. The sample has 210,000 or so clones, around 80% seen once; the top ten hold about 7.7%. Participants were aged roughly 18 to 90 years, lived in about 26 US areas, and enrolled virtually. Donors were grouped by their self-reported clinical history. V trimming: 0 bases; J trimming: 2 bases; junction bases outside the gene matches: 9. The CDR3 spans 18 residues. Germline V gene sequence: CDR1 SGDLS, CDR2 YYNGEE. This sequence originates from a woman aged 35 to 49 with acute COVID-19. Sequencing used PBMCs or T cells enriched from blood (not recorded which). The chain carries TRBV9 and TRBJ2-5, with 11 bases fitting TRBD2. DNA for the CDR3: TGTGCCAGCAGCGTAGAAGGTAGCGGGGGGGCGAATCAAGAGACCCAGTACTTC. Amino acids: CASSVEGSGGANQETQYF.